The clone carrying this T cell receptor (beta chain) was recorded many times. What it binds is not known. Germline lookup yields CDR1 SGHVS and CDR2 FNYEAQ. V dropped 5 bases and J dropped 2 bases, with 10 bases sitting between them. The CDR3 is made up of 14 amino acids. Construction of TCR beta libraries relied on iRepertoire HTBI primers and on Arm-PCR targeting CDR3 regions. TCRdb recomputed calls from the multiplex PCR reads with MiXCR, one row per CDR3 protein. This sample yields a few hundred thousand distinct CDR3 sequences, of which around 11% are seen a single time; under 20% belongs to the top ten. Documented time point: newly diagnosed GD, antithyroid drugs for less than 3 months. Extracted PBMC RNA gave rise to the TCR library. The data originate from a study of regulatory T cells in long-lasting Graves disease. Study-wide background: Graves' cases, newly diagnosed, had used antithyroid drugs under 3 months.

Findings of the study overall: Analyses excluded thyroid tissue, covering peripheral blood alone.

These data were also filed under a second study, of T cells in Graves' hyperthyroidism and ophthalmopathy. From that study: Recently diagnosed hyperthyroidism of less than 2 months' duration affected patients aged 18 to 65.

This sequence originates from a woman between 18 and 29 years old with Graves disease. The rearrangement links TRBV7-6 to TRBJ1-3; no clear D. The sequencing used peripheral blood mononuclear cells (PBMCs), collected at new diagnosis, from a patient treated with antithyroid drugs. The CDR3 reads CASSAGGPGNTIYF. The CDR3 DNA is TGTGCCAGCAGCGCTGGCGGGCCTGGAAACACCATATATTTT.